Below are 14 T cell receptor beta chains sequenced from a single sample in a study of T cells in Graves' hyperthyroidism and ophthalmopathy. RNA transcripts served as the template for amplifying TCR beta CDR3 regions. The primer set for the first-round RT-PCR of the TCR CDR3 was HTBI. TCRdb passed the multiplex PCR reads through MiXCR, listing each CDR3 protein once. Found here are some 600,000 distinct CDR3 sequences, approximately 14% of them singletons; the top ten hold roughly 5.7%. Sequenced: blood. These receptors were obtained from a woman in her twenties or thirties with Graves' hyperthyroidism that later progressed to Graves' ophthalmopathy.

The table lists this clonotype with many counts. The V gene is TRBV9, the J gene TRBJ1-5, with 8 bases lining up with TRBD1. CDR3 length: 14 residues. Losses at the gene ends were 3 bases for V and 7 bases for J; bases not matched to a gene: 6. Germline V gene sequence: CDR1 SGDLS, CDR2 YYNGEE. CDR3 loop: CASSDGQGGQPQHF. The CDR3 region has the DNA TGTGCCAGCAGCGACGGACAGGGTGGGCAGCCCCAGCATTTT.

There are a few counts of this clonotype. The genes are TRBV28 and TRBJ2-1, with D perhaps matching TRBD1 (5 bases). V lost 8 bases and J 8 bases, leaving 16 bases between the germline ends. Germline CDR1 and CDR2: MDHEN and SYDVKM. CDR3 length equals 13 residues. This CDR3 reads CASGFDSWHEQFF. Written as DNA, the CDR3 is TGTGCCAGCGGGTTTGACAGCTGGCATGAGCAGTTCTTC.

Ten or more counts support this clonotype. The chain recombines TRBV9 with TRBJ2-1; D call uncertain. Trimming took 3 bases from V and 6 from J, leaving 16 bases between them. The CDR3 has 15 amino acids. Germline V lookup: CDR1 SGDLS, CDR2 YYNGEE. The CDR3 region is CASSASRIASNEQFF. As DNA, the CDR3 is TGTGCCAGCAGCGCCTCCCGGATTGCCTCCAATGAGCAGTTCTTC.

The CDR3 nucleotides read TGTGCCAGCAGCTTAGCAAAAGGGGCGGGTGAGACCCAGTACTTC. Its translation: CASSLAKGAGETQYF. This chain connects TRBV7-9 to TRBJ2-5; D may correspond to TRBD1 or TRBD2 (5 bases each). Trimming cost V 0 bases and J 5 bases, with 13 bases left between them. The length of the CDR3 is 15 residues. Germline loops: CDR1 SEHNR, CDR2 FQNEAQ (reference sequence).

The chain carries TRBV27 and TRBJ1-5; D possibly corresponds to TRBD1 (5 bases). This CDR3 is 15 amino acids long. The V gene's germline CDR1 is MNHEY and CDR2 SMNVEV (reference sequence). Trimming stripped 5 bases from V and 0 bases from J, with 11 bases between. The CDR3: CASSQTTDSNQPQHF. The CDR3 DNA sequence: TGTGCCAGCAGTCAGACGACAGATAGCAATCAGCCCCAGCATTTT.

The gene calls are TRBV12-3 or TRBV12-4 and TRBJ2-7, with no clear D. Trimming took off 5 bases at V and 4 bases at J, with 18 bases between the two ends. This CDR3 spans 15 amino acids. The chain's CDR3 is CASSPLSPGPYEQYF. The DNA of the CDR3 is TGTGCCAGCAGTCCACTTTCGCCGGGCCCGTACGAGCAGTACTTC.

This clonotype came up many times. V and J are TRBV6-1 and TRBJ1-5; a possible D gene is TRBD1 (5 bases). From germline, CDR1 is MNHNS and CDR2 SASEGT. Trimming removed 2 bases at V and 0 bases at J, with 11 bases between. The CDR3 covers 16 residues. CDR3: CASSEFPGISNQPQHF. CDR3 nucleotide sequence: TGTGCCAGCAGTGAATTTCCAGGGATTAGCAATCAGCCCCAGCATTTT.

With respect to this clonotype: A single base separates this from a much larger clone, so it may be a read error. The rearrangement joins TRBV7-9 to TRBJ2-1, with unresolved D. The germline V gene encodes CDR1 SEHNR and CDR2 FQNEAQ (reference sequence). The CDR3 consists of 14 residues. The CDR3 region is CASSLSPAGDEQLF. CDR3 bases: TGTGCCAGCAGCTTATCCCCCGCTGGGGATGAGCAGCTCTTC.

This clonotype was observed a single time. The germline gene is not matched at one end of the junction; a read error may be the cause. The chain uses TRBV5-1 and TRBJ2-7; the D gene is possibly TRBD1 (8 bases). From germline, CDR1 is SGHRS and CDR2 YFSETQ. The CDR3 consists of 15 residues. The CDR3 DNA reads as TGCGCCAGCAGCTTGGTACAGGGGGGGTCCTACGAGCAGTGCTTC. This sequence encodes CASSLVQGGSYEQCF.

This clonotype occurred many times. V gene TRBV7-8 combines with J gene TRBJ2-1; D unresolved. Trimming removed 1 base from V and 7 bases from J, with 8 bases in between. The CDR3 consists of 13 residues. Per germline, CDR1 SGHVS and CDR2 FQNEAQ. The CDR3 protein is CASSLVGRNEQFF. CDR3 bases: TGTGCCAGCAGCTTAGTAGGGCGAAATGAGCAGTTCTTC.

This clonotype was recorded at least ten times. The gene calls are TRBV27 and TRBJ1-6, with 8 bases lining up with TRBD1. Germline V gene lookup returns CDR1 MNHEY and CDR2 SMNVEV (reference sequence). V was pared by 4 bases and J by 7 bases, with 6 bases of the junction left unmatched. CDR3 size: 15 residues. Here the CDR3 DNA reads TGTGCCAGCAGTTGGCAGGGGGCGTCGAATTCACCCCTCCACTTT. It encodes CASSWQGASNSPLHF.

Concerning this clonotype itself: Since a much larger clone is just one base distant, this may be a read error. V usage is TRBV10-3 and J usage is TRBJ1-1; TRBD1 might be the D (5 bases). The CDR3 is 14 amino acids. The V end lost 2 bases, the J end lost 4 bases, and 11 bases lay between the germline ends. Germline values: CDR1 ENHRY, CDR2 SYGVKD. CDR3 in amino acids: CAISEGSGTTEAFF. The CDR3 DNA follows: TGTGCCATCAGTGAGGGTTCCGGGACCACTGAAGCTTTCTTT.

The V gene is TRBV2, the J gene TRBJ1-4; 9 bases map to TRBD1. Unmatched junction bases numbered 10, after V lost 5 bases and J lost 3 bases. From germline, CDR1 is SNHLY and CDR2 FYNNEI. This CDR3 contains 17 residues. Written as DNA, the CDR3 is TGTGCCAGCAGTTACTCCGGGACAGGGACACCTAATGAAAAACTGTTTTTT. Residues: CASSYSGTGTPNEKLFF.

The CDR3 spells CASSQVRDQETQYF. The CDR3 nucleotides read TGTGCCAGCAGCCAAGTTCGGGACCAAGAGACCCAGTACTTC. The chain employs TRBV4-2 and TRBJ2-5; D is ambiguous. The CDR3 is made up of 14 amino acids. Germline-derived CDR1 and CDR2 are LGHNA and YNFKEQ. Trimming stripped 1 base from V and 0 bases from J, with 6 bases between.